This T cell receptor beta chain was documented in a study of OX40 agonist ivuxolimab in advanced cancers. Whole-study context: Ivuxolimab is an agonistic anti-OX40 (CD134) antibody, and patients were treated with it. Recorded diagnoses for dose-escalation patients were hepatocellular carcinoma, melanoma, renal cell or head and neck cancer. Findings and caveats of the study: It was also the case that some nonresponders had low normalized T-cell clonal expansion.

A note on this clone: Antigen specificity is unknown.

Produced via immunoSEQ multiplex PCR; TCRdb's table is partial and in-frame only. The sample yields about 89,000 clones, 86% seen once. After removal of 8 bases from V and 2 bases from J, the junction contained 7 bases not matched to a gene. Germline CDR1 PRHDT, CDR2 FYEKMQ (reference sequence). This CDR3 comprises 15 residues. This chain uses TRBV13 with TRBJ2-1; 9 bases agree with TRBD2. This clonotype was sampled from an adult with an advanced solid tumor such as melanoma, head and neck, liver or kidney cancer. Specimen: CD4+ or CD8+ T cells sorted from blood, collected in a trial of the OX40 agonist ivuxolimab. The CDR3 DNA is TGTGCCAGCGCCTTCTCTAGCGGGACCTACAATGAGCAGTTCTTC. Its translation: CASAFSSGTYNEQFF.